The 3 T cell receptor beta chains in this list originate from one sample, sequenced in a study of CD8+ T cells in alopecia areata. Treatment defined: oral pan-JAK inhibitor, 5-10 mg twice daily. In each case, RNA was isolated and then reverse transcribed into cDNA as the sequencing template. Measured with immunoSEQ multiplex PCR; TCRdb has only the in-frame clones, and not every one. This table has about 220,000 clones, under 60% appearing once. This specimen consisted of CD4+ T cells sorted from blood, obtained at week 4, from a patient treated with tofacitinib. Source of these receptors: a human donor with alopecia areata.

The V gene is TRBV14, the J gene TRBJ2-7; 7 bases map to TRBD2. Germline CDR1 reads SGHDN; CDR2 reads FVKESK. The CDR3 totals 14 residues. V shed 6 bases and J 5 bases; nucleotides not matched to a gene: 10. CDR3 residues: CASSRLAGTNEQYF. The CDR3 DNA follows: TGTGCCAGCAGTCGCTTAGCGGGTACTAACGAGCAGTACTTC.

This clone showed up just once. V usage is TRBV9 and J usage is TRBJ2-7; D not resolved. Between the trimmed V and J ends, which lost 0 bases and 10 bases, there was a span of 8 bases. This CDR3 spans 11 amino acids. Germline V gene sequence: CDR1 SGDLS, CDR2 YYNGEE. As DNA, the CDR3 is TGTGCCAGCAGCGTAGGCGACGTTCAGTACTTC. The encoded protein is CASSVGDVQYF.

The CDR3 protein is CASSLMVLTKAETQYF. The CDR3, as DNA: TGTGCCAGCAGCTTAATGGTCCTCACCAAGGCAGAGACCCAGTACTTC. The chain joins TRBV7-2 to TRBJ2-5; D gene ambiguous. V gave up 2 bases and J gave up 4 bases, with 17 bases separating them. CDR1 is SGHTA, CDR2 FQGNSA, per germline. CDR3 size: 16 residues.